The source of this TCR beta chain is a study of T cell responses to AZD1222 COVID-19 vaccine. Study-level information: Pooling was applied to second doses at about 4 or about 12 weeks.

The method was immunoSEQ multiplex PCR; TCRdb's version includes in-frame clones alone and lacks a portion of them. The sample lists about 82,000 clones; approximately 91% were seen once. The CDR3 loop spans 16 amino acids. CDR1 MNHEY and CDR2 SMNVEV come from the germline V gene (reference sequence). The V and J ends lost 5 bases and 1 base respectively, with 17 bases between them. The study, taken as a whole, reports: Sampled repertoires all dated from after the peak T cell response.

As for this clone: The antigen is unknown.

This chain connects TRBV27 to TRBJ1-1; D unresolved. Sequencing was performed on peripheral blood, taken on day 0 of AZD1222 vaccination. This receptor was obtained from an adult in good health. The CDR3 nucleotides are TGTGCCAGCAGTCCATCTGAGAGGTTGGGGAACACTGAAGCTTTCTTT. It yields the protein CASSPSERLGNTEAFF.